A single sample is the source of the 9 T cell receptor beta chains below, sequenced in a study of cytomegalovirus exposure and HLA in healthy donors. PCR employed 60 Vbeta and 13 Jbeta primers. The assay was immunoSEQ multiplex PCR, and TCRdb's table has in-frame clones only and misses some. The sample has around 150,000 clones, less than 90% seen once. The sample consisted of PBMCs. The receptors stem from a man aged 35-49 years in good health and CMV-seronegative.

This sequence joins TRBV6-4 and TRBJ2-3, with D perhaps TRBD1 (5 bases). The V end lost 2 bases, the J end lost 2 bases, and 11 bases lay between the germline ends. The CDR3 is 15 residues long. CDR1 is MRHNA, CDR2 SNTAGT, per germline. CDR3 DNA sequence: TGTGCCAGCAGTGACGGGGCAAGTACCACAGATACGCAGTATTTT. This encodes CASSDGASTTDTQYF.

V and J are TRBV10-3 and TRBJ2-1; 10 bases align to TRBD2. Looked up from germline, CDR1 is ENHRY and CDR2 is SYGVKD. The J segment lost 8 bases and the V segment lost 3 bases, leaving 10 bases of the junction unmatched. The CDR3 loop spans 16 amino acids. The CDR3 loop is CAISDVSGRAFDEQFF. The CDR3 coding sequence is TGTGCCATCAGTGACGTGAGCGGGAGGGCCTTCGATGAGCAGTTCTTC.

The chain carries TRBV6-1 and TRBJ2-1; tentative D call: TRBD2 (5 bases). Germline assignment: CDR1 MNHNS and CDR2 SASEGT. Trimming left V 7 bases short and J 4 bases short, with 14 bases between. CDR3 length equals 14 residues. In DNA form, the CDR3 reads TGTGCCAGCATGAGGGCGGGTGTTTACAATGAGCAGTTCTTC. It encodes CASMRAGVYNEQFF.

V is TRBV5-6 and J is TRBJ2-5; the D gene is possibly TRBD1 (6 bases). This CDR3 contains 14 residues. From germline, CDR1 is SGHDT and CDR2 YYEEEE. V was pared by 0 bases and J by 1 base, with 7 bases between. CDR3 in DNA: TGTGCCAGCAGCTTGGGGACAGCCCAAGAGACCCAGTACTTC. It is translated as CASSLGTAQETQYF.

This chain uses TRBV9 with TRBJ2-3; tentatively, D is TRBD2 (6 bases). Germline values: CDR1 SGDLS, CDR2 YYNGEE. V lost 3 bases to trimming and J lost 2 bases, with 13 bases between them. The CDR3 spans 15 residues. The CDR3 sequence: CASSAFSGLTDTQYF. CDR3 sequence (DNA): TGTGCCAGCAGCGCCTTTAGCGGCCTCACAGATACGCAGTATTTT.

The J gene is TRBJ1-1, the V gene TRBV7-3, with a tentative D call TRBD1 (5 bases). The germline gives CDR1 SGHTA, CDR2 FQGTGA. The CDR3 contains 14 residues. V gave up 3 bases and J gave up 0 bases, with 8 bases separating them. CDR3 coding DNA: TGTGCCAGCAGCTTGACAGCCATGAACACTGAAGCTTTCTTT. Protein sequence: CASSLTAMNTEAFF. Together with reference TRBV7-3 and TRBJ1-1, the CDR3 gives the full variable domain: GAGVSQTPSNKVTEKGKYVELRCDPISGHTALYWYRQSLGQGPEFLIYFQGTGAADDSGLPNDRFFAVRPEGSVSTLKIQRTERGDSAVYLCASSLTAMNTEAFFGQGTRLTVV.

Of note for this clone: This same CDR3 is encoded by further DNA sequences in the sample. The V call is TRBV27, the J call TRBJ2-1, with D unclear. V lost 6 bases to trimming and J lost 0 bases, with 6 bases between them. Germline CDR1 MNHEY, CDR2 SMNVEV (reference sequence). This CDR3 is 13 amino acids long. The CDR3 coding sequence is TGTGCCAGCAGCCCCGGCTCCTACAATGAGCAGTTCTTC. This translates into CASSPGSYNEQFF.

This chain connects TRBV7-9 to TRBJ2-4; possibly TRBD2 for D (6 bases). The CDR3 has 15 residues. Germline loops: CDR1 SEHNR, CDR2 FQNEAQ (reference sequence). V was clipped by 5 bases and J by 3 bases, with 14 bases between them. The chain's CDR3 is CASSTGLGGKNIQYF. The CDR3 DNA is TGTGCCAGCAGCACCGGGCTCGGGGGCAAAAACATTCAGTACTTC.

This clone has more than one count but fewer than ten. The gene calls are TRBV29-1 and TRBJ2-7, with 8 nucleotides matching TRBD1. J lost 4 bases, V lost 6 bases, and 8 bases had no gene match. The CDR3 is 13 residues long. Germline V lookup: CDR1 SQVTM, CDR2 ANQGSEA. This CDR3 is CSVLGTGIYEQYF. CDR3 nucleotides: TGCAGCGTCCTAGGGACAGGCATATACGAGCAGTACTTC.